In this sample, the clone carrying this T cell receptor (beta chain) turned up a few times. Its antigen is unidentified. The ends were cut back, 0 bases at V and 0 bases at J, with 7 bases in the middle. In germline, CDR1 is SGHNT, CDR2 YYREEE (reference sequence). The CDR3 spans 16 residues. RNA transcripts served as the template for amplifying TCR beta CDR3 regions. HTBI primers drove first-round RT-PCR of the TCR CDR3. TCRdb reanalysed the multiplex PCR reads using MiXCR and keeps one entry per CDR3 protein. This table holds roughly 240,000 distinct CDR3 sequences, approximately 16% found once. This sample was included in a study of T cells in Graves' hyperthyroidism and ophthalmopathy. Study in general: Blood from the periphery was taken at initial diagnosis, before any treatment. Whole-study results and caveats: With a median lead of about six months before onset, the model predicted ophthalmopathy. Most thyroid clonotypes with frequency above 0.001 were detected in blood.

Based on clinical symptoms, serum thyroxine and TRAb, thyroid ultrasound and orbital computed tomography, diagnoses were reached. Sequencing input: blood. This sequence was found in a woman between 18 and 29 years old with Graves' ophthalmopathy. The V gene is TRBV5-4, the J gene TRBJ2-6; TRBD1 is a possible D gene (5 bases). CDR3 protein: CASSLGQTSGANVLTF. CDR3 in DNA: TGTGCCAGCAGCTTGGGACAGACCTCTGGGGCCAACGTCCTGACTTTC.